This is a list of T cell receptor beta chains from one sample in a study of control samples from healthy donors and cancer patients. Some clones are missing from TCRdb's copy, which holds only in-frame ones; the method was immunoSEQ multiplex PCR. The sample contains about 150,000 clones, over 90% of which appear only once. Sequencing was done on a sample of blood. The receptors come from a man aged 50 to 60 in good health. The CDR3 runs from the conserved cysteine through the conserved F or W. The order of the fields is J gene, V gene, clone size, D gene, CDR3 protein, CDR3 DNA. D genes are given only for firm matches. Clone size is given for some rows only: seen once, a few or many times, or a class if the clone is expanded.

J gene: TRBJ2-3
V gene: TRBV7-8
clone size: NA
D gene: TRBD2
CDR3 protein: CASSSRTSGSGDTQYF
CDR3 DNA: TGTGCCAGCAGCTCCAGGACTAGCGGGAGTGGAGATACGCAGTATTTT

J gene: TRBJ1-5
V gene: TRBV5-5
clone size: once
D gene: TRBD1
CDR3 protein: CASSAGTGGNQPQHF
CDR3 DNA: TGTGCCAGCAGCGCCGGGACAGGGGGCAATCAGCCCCAGCATTTT

J gene: TRBJ2-1
V gene: TRBV5-1
clone size: NA
D gene: TRBD2
CDR3 protein: CASGLSGRVSNEQFF
CDR3 DNA: TGCGCCAGCGGTCTCAGCGGGAGGGTCTCCAATGAGCAGTTCTTC

J gene: TRBJ2-1
V gene: TRBV6-2/TRBV6-3
clone size: NA
D gene: TRBD2
CDR3 protein: CASSYSISLAESSIRYNEQFF
CDR3 DNA: TGTGCCAGCAGTTACTCGATCAGCCTAGCGGAGAGTTCAATCCGTTACAATGAGCAGTTCTTC

J gene: TRBJ2-7
V gene: TRBV19
clone size: NA
D gene: NA
CDR3 protein: CASSTVEGYEQYF
CDR3 DNA: TGTGCCAGTAGTACGGTGGAGGGGTACGAGCAGTACTTC

J gene: TRBJ1-2
V gene: TRBV7-9
clone size: NA
D gene: TRBD1
CDR3 protein: CASSSSQMTGDGYTF
CDR3 DNA: TGTGCCAGCAGCTCGTCGCAAATGACAGGGGATGGCTACACCTTC

J gene: TRBJ1-2
V gene: TRBV6-1
clone size: NA
D gene: TRBD1
CDR3 protein: CASSEAEGTAYGYTF
CDR3 DNA: TGTGCCAGCAGTGAAGCGGAAGGGACAGCCTATGGCTACACCTTC

J gene: TRBJ1-1
V gene: TRBV7-3
clone size: NA
D gene: NA
CDR3 protein: CASSLSDEGSTEAFF
CDR3 DNA: TGTGCCAGCAGCTTAAGTGACGAGGGTAGCACTGAAGCTTTCTTT

J gene: TRBJ1-2
V gene: TRBV28
clone size: NA
D gene: NA
CDR3 protein: CASSTGAYGYTF
CDR3 DNA: TGTGCCAGCAGTACGGGGGCGTATGGCTACACCTTC

J gene: TRBJ1-1
V gene: TRBV6-2/TRBV6-3
clone size: few
D gene: TRBD1
CDR3 protein: CASSLTGTTEAFF
CDR3 DNA: TGTGCCAGCAGTTTGACAGGGACCACTGAAGCTTTCTTT

J gene: TRBJ1-1
V gene: TRBV27
clone size: NA
D gene: NA
CDR3 protein: CASGGLRTEAFF
CDR3 DNA: TGTGCCAGCGGGGGACTTAGGACTGAAGCTTTCTTT

J gene: TRBJ1-2
V gene: TRBV19
clone size: once
D gene: NA
CDR3 protein: CASSIENGGYTF
CDR3 DNA: TGTGCCAGTAGTATAGAGAATGGTGGCTACACCTTC

J gene: TRBJ2-2
V gene: TRBV9
clone size: NA
D gene: TRBD2
CDR3 protein: CASSVAPGTSRTGELFF
CDR3 DNA: TGTGCCAGCAGCGTAGCTCCCGGGACTAGCAGGACCGGGGAGCTGTTTTTT

J gene: TRBJ1-5
V gene: TRBV15
clone size: NA
D gene: NA
CDR3 protein: CATTRGQGGNQPQHF
CDR3 DNA: TGTGCCACCACTAGAGGGCAGGGAGGAAATCAGCCCCAGCATTTT

J gene: TRBJ1-5
V gene: TRBV28
clone size: once
D gene: NA
CDR3 protein: CASRLTDQPQHF
CDR3 DNA: TGTGCCAGCAGACTAACAGATCAGCCCCAGCATTTT

J gene: TRBJ1-2
V gene: TRBV9
clone size: NA
D gene: NA
CDR3 protein: CASSVEGHNYGYTF
CDR3 DNA: TGTGCCAGCAGCGTAGAAGGACACAACTATGGCTACACCTTC

J gene: TRBJ2-3
V gene: TRBV28
clone size: NA
D gene: TRBD1
CDR3 protein: CASGQGRTDTQYF
CDR3 DNA: TGTGCCAGCGGACAGGGGCGAACAGATACGCAGTATTTT

J gene: TRBJ2-3
V gene: TRBV5-1
clone size: NA
D gene: NA
CDR3 protein: CASSVLSVSTDTQYF
CDR3 DNA: TGCGCCAGCAGCGTTCTTAGCGTGAGCACAGATACGCAGTATTTT

J gene: TRBJ2-1
V gene: TRBV28
clone size: NA
D gene: NA
CDR3 protein: CASSSSANEQFF
CDR3 DNA: TGTGCCAGCAGTTCTAGTGCCAATGAGCAGTTCTTC

J gene: TRBJ2-5
V gene: TRBV25-1
clone size: NA
D gene: NA
CDR3 protein: CASSDPLQNQETQYF
CDR3 DNA: TGTGCCAGCAGTGACCCCTTACAGAACCAAGAGACCCAGTACTTC

J gene: TRBJ2-5
V gene: TRBV6-5
clone size: NA
D gene: TRBD2
CDR3 protein: CASTSGYQETQYF
CDR3 DNA: TGTGCCAGCACTAGCGGGTACCAAGAGACCCAGTACTTC

J gene: TRBJ2-7
V gene: TRBV6-6
clone size: NA
D gene: NA
CDR3 protein: CASSYVFGISYEQYF
CDR3 DNA: TGTGCCAGCAGTTACGTTTTCGGGATATCCTACGAGCAGTACTTC

J gene: TRBJ2-7
V gene: TRBV18
clone size: NA
D gene: NA
CDR3 protein: CASSPAGGNSYEQYF
CDR3 DNA: TGTGCCAGCTCACCGGCTGGCGGTAACTCCTACGAGCAGTACTTC

J gene: TRBJ2-1
V gene: TRBV7-8
clone size: NA
D gene: TRBD2
CDR3 protein: CASSRAGLGPDEQFF
CDR3 DNA: TGTGCCAGCAGCCGAGCGGGACTAGGTCCCGATGAGCAGTTCTTC

J gene: TRBJ2-3
V gene: TRBV29-1
clone size: NA
D gene: NA
CDR3 protein: CSVVDLQGLGSTDTQYF
CDR3 DNA: TGCAGCGTTGTGGACCTCCAGGGGCTTGGAAGCACAGATACGCAGTATTTT

J gene: TRBJ1-3
V gene: TRBV10-1
clone size: few
D gene: NA
CDR3 protein: CASSQTGSGNTIYF
CDR3 DNA: TGCGCCAGCAGCCAGACAGGCTCTGGAAACACCATATATTTT

J gene: TRBJ2-1
V gene: TRBV5-1
clone size: NA
D gene: TRBD2
CDR3 protein: CASSFSGTSGVYNEQFF
CDR3 DNA: TGCGCCAGCAGCTTTAGTGGGACTAGCGGGGTGTACAATGAGCAGTTCTTC

J gene: TRBJ2-1
V gene: TRBV6-5
clone size: NA
D gene: NA
CDR3 protein: CASSYSSANEQFF
CDR3 DNA: TGTGCCAGCAGTTACTCCAGCGCCAATGAGCAGTTCTTC

J gene: TRBJ2-4
V gene: TRBV7-9
clone size: NA
D gene: NA
CDR3 protein: CASSLASAKNIQYF
CDR3 DNA: TGTGCCAGCAGCTTAGCTTCGGCCAAAAACATTCAGTACTTC

J gene: TRBJ2-1
V gene: TRBV6-2/TRBV6-3
clone size: once
D gene: NA
CDR3 protein: CASSLDPTRREQFF
CDR3 DNA: TGTGCCAGCAGTTTGGACCCTACTCGGCGCGAGCAGTTCTTC

J gene: TRBJ2-7
V gene: TRBV5-6
clone size: NA
D gene: NA
CDR3 protein: CASSSSGTTYEQYF
CDR3 DNA: TGTGCCAGCAGCTCGTCCGGGACAACCTACGAGCAGTACTTC

J gene: TRBJ2-5
V gene: TRBV19
clone size: NA
D gene: NA
CDR3 protein: CASAGGAETQYF
CDR3 DNA: TGTGCCAGTGCCGGCGGGGCAGAGACCCAGTACTTC

J gene: TRBJ1-1
V gene: TRBV3-1/TRBV3-2
clone size: NA
D gene: TRBD1
CDR3 protein: CASSQGDRATTEAFF
CDR3 DNA: TGTGCCAGCAGCCAAGGGGACAGGGCGACCACTGAAGCTTTCTTT

J gene: TRBJ1-2
V gene: TRBV10-2
clone size: NA
D gene: NA
CDR3 protein: CASSGGVVYGYTF
CDR3 DNA: TGCGCCAGCAGCGGGGGGGTTGTCTACGGCTACACCTTC

J gene: TRBJ2-3
V gene: TRBV29-1
clone size: NA
D gene: NA
CDR3 protein: CSVDGSSGPSTDTQYF
CDR3 DNA: TGCAGCGTTGATGGATCGAGCGGGCCTAGCACAGATACGCAGTATTTT

J gene: TRBJ1-3
V gene: TRBV28
clone size: NA
D gene: TRBD1
CDR3 protein: CASRRQGGNTIYF
CDR3 DNA: TGTGCCAGCAGGCGACAGGGGGGTAACACCATATATTTT

J gene: TRBJ2-5
V gene: TRBV5-1
clone size: NA
D gene: NA
CDR3 protein: CASSSPKQESIQETQYF
CDR3 DNA: TGCGCCAGCAGCTCCCCAAAACAGGAGTCTATCCAAGAGACCCAGTACTTC

J gene: TRBJ1-2
V gene: TRBV10-1
clone size: NA
D gene: NA
CDR3 protein: CASRGGGRIGYTF
CDR3 DNA: TGCGCCAGCAGGGGCGGGGGGCGCATTGGCTACACCTTC

J gene: TRBJ2-5
V gene: TRBV2
clone size: NA
D gene: NA
CDR3 protein: CASSDGRETQYF
CDR3 DNA: TGTGCCAGCAGTGATGGGAGAGAGACCCAGTACTTC

J gene: TRBJ2-3
V gene: TRBV7-9
clone size: NA
D gene: NA
CDR3 protein: CASSLGTGVTDTQYF
CDR3 DNA: TGTGCCAGCAGCTTAGGAACCGGGGTTACAGATACGCAGTATTTT

J gene: TRBJ2-7
V gene: TRBV27
clone size: NA
D gene: NA
CDR3 protein: CASSLSGTTIYEQYF
CDR3 DNA: TGTGCCAGCAGTTTATCTGGGACAACCATCTACGAGCAGTACTTC

J gene: TRBJ2-7
V gene: TRBV5-1
clone size: NA
D gene: NA
CDR3 protein: CASSLGGTYEQYF
CDR3 DNA: TGCGCCAGCAGCCTTGGCGGCACCTACGAGCAGTACTTC

J gene: TRBJ2-1
V gene: TRBV11-2
clone size: NA
D gene: NA
CDR3 protein: CASSPGRRSSYNEQFF
CDR3 DNA: TGTGCCAGCAGCCCGGGCAGGAGGAGCTCCTACAATGAGCAGTTCTTC

J gene: TRBJ1-5
V gene: TRBV19
clone size: NA
D gene: TRBD1
CDR3 protein: CASSPRDRGRSNQPQHF
CDR3 DNA: TGTGCCAGTAGTCCCCGGGACAGGGGGAGAAGCAATCAGCCCCAGCATTTT

J gene: TRBJ1-6
V gene: TRBV7-9
clone size: NA
D gene: TRBD1
CDR3 protein: CASSLGSGQGGSPLHF
CDR3 DNA: TGTGCCAGCAGCTTAGGCTCAGGACAGGGGGGTTCACCCCTCCACTTT

J gene: TRBJ2-1
V gene: TRBV7-9
clone size: NA
D gene: NA
CDR3 protein: CASSSSSTNEQFF
CDR3 DNA: TGTGCCAGCAGCTCCTCCTCTACCAATGAGCAGTTCTTC

J gene: TRBJ2-5
V gene: TRBV27
clone size: NA
D gene: NA
CDR3 protein: CASSLGAEETQYF
CDR3 DNA: TGTGCCAGCAGTTTAGGTGCGGAAGAGACCCAGTACTTC

J gene: TRBJ1-5
V gene: TRBV7-7
clone size: NA
D gene: TRBD1
CDR3 protein: CASRIQGERGNQPQHF
CDR3 DNA: TGTGCTAGCAGGATACAGGGGGAGAGGGGCAATCAGCCCCAGCATTTT

J gene: TRBJ2-1
V gene: TRBV3-1/TRBV3-2
clone size: once
D gene: NA
CDR3 protein: CASSPTGSSYNEQFF
CDR3 DNA: TGTGCCAGCAGCCCTACAGGGAGCTCCTACAATGAGCAGTTCTTC

J gene: TRBJ2-7
V gene: TRBV5-8
clone size: NA
D gene: TRBD2
CDR3 protein: CASSFNGLAGEGEQYF
CDR3 DNA: TGTGCCAGCAGCTTTAATGGACTAGCGGGAGAGGGAGAGCAGTACTTC

J gene: TRBJ2-6
V gene: TRBV4-1
clone size: NA
D gene: NA
CDR3 protein: CASSQDVEGSSGANVLTF
CDR3 DNA: TGCGCCAGCAGCCAAGATGTCGAGGGGAGCTCTGGGGCCAACGTCCTGACTTTC

J gene: TRBJ2-7
V gene: TRBV6-5
clone size: few
D gene: TRBD1
CDR3 protein: CASHPGTGSREQYF
CDR3 DNA: TGTGCCAGCCACCCCGGGACAGGGAGCCGCGAGCAGTACTTC

J gene: TRBJ2-5
V gene: TRBV28
clone size: NA
D gene: NA
CDR3 protein: CASRAGKETQYF
CDR3 DNA: TGTGCCAGCAGGGCAGGGAAAGAGACCCAGTACTTC